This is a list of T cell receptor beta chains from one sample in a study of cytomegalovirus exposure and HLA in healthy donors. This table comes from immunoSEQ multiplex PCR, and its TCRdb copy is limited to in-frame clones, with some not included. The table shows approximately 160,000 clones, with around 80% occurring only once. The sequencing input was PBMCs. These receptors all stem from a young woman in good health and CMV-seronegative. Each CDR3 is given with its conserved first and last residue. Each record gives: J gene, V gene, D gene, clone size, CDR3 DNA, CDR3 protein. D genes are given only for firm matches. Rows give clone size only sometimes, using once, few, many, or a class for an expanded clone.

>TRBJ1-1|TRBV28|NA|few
TGTGCCAGCAGCCCTCTGGGAGGGGCCGACACTGAAGCTTTCTTT
CASSPLGGADTEAFF
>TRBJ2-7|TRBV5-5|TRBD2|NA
TGTGCCAGCACCGGGGTGGGAGGGAGATCCTACGAGCAGTACTTC
CASTGVGGRSYEQYF
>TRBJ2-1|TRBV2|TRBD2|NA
TGTGCCAGCTATTCTAGCGGGAGGGCCGCCAATGAGCAGTTCTTC
CASYSSGRAANEQFF
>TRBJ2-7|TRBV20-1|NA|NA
TGCAGTGGGGAACTAGAAAATGGGCAGTACTTC
CSGELENGQYF
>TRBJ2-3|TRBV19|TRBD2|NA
TGTGCCAGTAGCGGACTAGCGGGAATTCCAGATACGCAGTATTTT
CASSGLAGIPDTQYF
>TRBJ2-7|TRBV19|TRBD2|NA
TGTGCCAGTAGTTGGGCGGGAGGCAATCGGCGCGAGCAGTACTTC
CASSWAGGNRREQYF
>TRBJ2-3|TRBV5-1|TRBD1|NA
TGCGCCAGCAGCTTGGAGACAGGGGTTATAGATACGCAGTATTTT
CASSLETGVIDTQYF
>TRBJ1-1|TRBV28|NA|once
TGTGCCAGCAGACAGAAAAGGGGGTTTTCGGGAACTGAAGCTTTCTTT
CASRQKRGFSGTEAFF
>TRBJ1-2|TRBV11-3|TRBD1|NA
TGTGCCAGCAGCTTAGCCGGACAGGAGAACTATGGCTACACCTTC
CASSLAGQENYGYTF
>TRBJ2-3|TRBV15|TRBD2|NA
TGTGCCACCACCGTTAGCGGGAGGGTCACAGATACGCAGTATTTT
CATTVSGRVTDTQYF
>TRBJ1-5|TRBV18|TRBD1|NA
TGTGCCAGCTCACCACAAAGAACAGGGGACAATCAGCCCCAGCATTTT
CASSPQRTGDNQPQHF
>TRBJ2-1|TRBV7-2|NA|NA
TGTGCCAGCAGTTCCAAATTGGGACTCATCAACAATGAGCAGTTCTTC
CASSSKLGLINNEQFF
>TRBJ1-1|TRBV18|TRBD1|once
TGTGCCAGCTCCCCATATCCGGGACAGACTACGCGAGCTTTCTTT
CASSPYPGQTTRAFF
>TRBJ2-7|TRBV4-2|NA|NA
TGTGCCAGCAGCCAAGGGATTAGCGAGGAGCAGTACTTC
CASSQGISEEQYF
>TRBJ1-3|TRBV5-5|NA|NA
TGTGCCAGCAGCTTCGGGGGTTCTGGAAACACCATATATTTT
CASSFGGSGNTIYF
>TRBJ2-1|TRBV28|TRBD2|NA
TGTGCCAGCAGGGGGACTAGCGGGAGGGCGGGGCAGGGGAATGAGCAGTTCTTC
CASRGTSGRAGQGNEQFF
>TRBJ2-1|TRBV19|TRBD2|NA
TGTGCCAGTAGTATTACTAGCGGGGAGTTAAATGAGCAGTTCTTC
CASSITSGELNEQFF